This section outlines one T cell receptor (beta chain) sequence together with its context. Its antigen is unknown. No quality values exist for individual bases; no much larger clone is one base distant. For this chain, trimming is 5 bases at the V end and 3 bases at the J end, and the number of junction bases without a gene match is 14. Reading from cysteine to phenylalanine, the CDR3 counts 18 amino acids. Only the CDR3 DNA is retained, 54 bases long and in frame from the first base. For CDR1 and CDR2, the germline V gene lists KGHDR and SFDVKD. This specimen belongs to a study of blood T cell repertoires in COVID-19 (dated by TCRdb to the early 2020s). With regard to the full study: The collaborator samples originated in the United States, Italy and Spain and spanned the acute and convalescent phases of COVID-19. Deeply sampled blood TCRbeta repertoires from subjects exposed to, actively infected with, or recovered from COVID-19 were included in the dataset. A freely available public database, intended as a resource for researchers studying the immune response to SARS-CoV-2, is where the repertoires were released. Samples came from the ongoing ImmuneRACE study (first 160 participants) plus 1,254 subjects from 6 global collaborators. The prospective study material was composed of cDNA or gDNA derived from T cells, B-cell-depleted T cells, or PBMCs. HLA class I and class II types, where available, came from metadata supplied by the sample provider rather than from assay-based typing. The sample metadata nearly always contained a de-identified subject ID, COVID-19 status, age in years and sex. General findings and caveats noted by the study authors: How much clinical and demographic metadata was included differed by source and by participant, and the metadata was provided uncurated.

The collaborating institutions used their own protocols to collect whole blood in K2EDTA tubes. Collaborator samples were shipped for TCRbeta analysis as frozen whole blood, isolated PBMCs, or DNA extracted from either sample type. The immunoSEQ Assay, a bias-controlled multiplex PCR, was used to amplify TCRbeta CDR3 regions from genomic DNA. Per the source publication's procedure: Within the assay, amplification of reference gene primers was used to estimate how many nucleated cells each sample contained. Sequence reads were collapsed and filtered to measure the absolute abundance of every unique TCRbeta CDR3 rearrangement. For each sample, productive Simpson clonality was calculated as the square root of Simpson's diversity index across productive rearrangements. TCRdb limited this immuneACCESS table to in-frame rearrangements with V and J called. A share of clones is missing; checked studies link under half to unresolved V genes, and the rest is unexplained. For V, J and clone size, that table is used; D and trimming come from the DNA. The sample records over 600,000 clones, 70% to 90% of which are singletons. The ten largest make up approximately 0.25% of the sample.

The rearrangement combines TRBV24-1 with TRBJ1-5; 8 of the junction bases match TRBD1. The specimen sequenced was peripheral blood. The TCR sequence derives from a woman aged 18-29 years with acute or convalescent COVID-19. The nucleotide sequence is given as TGTGCCACCAGTGCCGAATTTGAGACAGGGGAACTCAATCAGCCCCAGCATTTT. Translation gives CATSAEFETGELNQPQHF.